This TCR beta chain derives from a study of blood T cell repertoires in COVID-19. TCRdb's table, derived via immunoSEQ multiplex PCR, lists solely in-frame clones and lacks some. The sample comprises about 130,000 clones, about nine tenths of which are singletons, and roughly 5% rests with the top ten. V shed 5 bases and J shed 5 bases, with 21 bases lying between them. The CDR3 loop spans 16 amino acids. Germline V gene sequence: CDR1 SGHTA, CDR2 FQGNSA. Enrollment of patients from Seattle took place during active infection, with longitudinal follow-up. This TCR came from a man aged 55 to 69 with COVID-19, enrolled during active disease. Input material: peripheral blood. J is TRBJ2-5 and V is TRBV7-2; tentative D call: TRBD1 (6 bases). The CDR3 region is CASSGRSGESEETQYF. The CDR3 DNA is TGTGCCAGCAGCGGACGTTCAGGGGAGTCAGAGGAGACCCAGTACTTC.